One sample yielded the 8 T cell receptor beta chains listed below, sequenced in a study of OX40 agonist ivuxolimab in advanced cancers. Method: immunoSEQ multiplex PCR; TCRdb's copy keeps in-frame clones and lacks some. Among some 45,000 clones, more than 75% were seen once, and the ten largest hold 10% to 15%. Source: CD4+ or CD8+ T cells sorted from blood, taken in a trial of the OX40 agonist ivuxolimab. Every receptor here comes from an adult with an advanced solid tumor such as melanoma, head and neck, liver or kidney cancer.

The gene calls are TRBV5-4 and TRBJ1-4, with D unresolved. This CDR3 has 13 residues. Germline V gene data show CDR1 as SGHNT and CDR2 as YYREEE (reference sequence). Trimming stripped 0 bases from V and 8 bases from J, with 8 bases between. The chain's CDR3 is CASSLAPPEKLFF. The DNA for the CDR3 is TGTGCCAGCAGCTTGGCCCCACCAGAAAAACTGTTTTTT.

The chain employs TRBV6-5 and TRBJ1-3, with TRBD1 matching 10 bases. Losses at the gene ends were 6 bases for V and 2 bases for J; bases not matched to a gene: 1. CDR1 is MNHEY, CDR2 SVGAGI, per germline. The CDR3 is made up of 14 amino acids. CDR3 protein: CASRDRGTGNTIYF. The CDR3 DNA is TGTGCCAGCAGGGACAGGGGGACTGGAAACACCATATATTTT.

The rearrangement links TRBV7-9 to TRBJ2-1; D may be TRBD2 (7 bases). V dropped 3 bases and J dropped 6 bases, with 15 bases sitting between them. This CDR3 spans 15 amino acids. Germline V gene sequence: CDR1 SEHNR, CDR2 FQNEAQ (reference sequence). CDR3 coding DNA: TGTGCCAGCAGCTTTAGTGGGGGGGCCCGCAATGAGCAGTTCTTC. It translates to CASSFSGGARNEQFF.

The chain recombines TRBV6-5 with TRBJ2-1; D is uncertain. The V and J ends lost 4 bases and 0 bases respectively, with 4 bases between them. The CDR3 covers 13 residues. Germline V gene data show CDR1 as MNHEY and CDR2 as SVGAGI. CDR3 residues: CASSLSSYNEQFF. In DNA, the CDR3 is TGTGCCAGCAGTTTGTCCTCCTACAATGAGCAGTTCTTC.

This sequence joins TRBV5-6 and TRBJ2-1; D uncertain. This CDR3 has 12 residues. V was clipped by 4 bases and J by 12 bases, with 14 bases between them. Germline lookup yields CDR1 SGHDT and CDR2 YYEEEE. DNA of the CDR3: TGTGCCAGCAGCCTGCGGCGGAGAGGGCAGTTCTTC. Encoded protein: CASSLRRRGQFF. Filled out from reference TRBV5-6 and TRBJ2-1, the complete variable domain reads DAGVTQSPTHLIKTRGQQVTLRCSPKSGHDTVSWYQQALGQGPQFIFQYYEEEERQRGNFPDRFSGHQFPNYSSELNVNALLLGDSALYLCASSLRRRGQFFGPGTRLTVL.

V gene TRBV4-3 combines with J gene TRBJ2-3; the D is unclear. Germline CDR1 is LGHNA and CDR2 is YSLEER. The V gene lost 1 base and the J gene lost 4 bases, with 9 bases spanning the gap. The CDR3 is made up of 14 amino acids. CDR3 DNA: TGCGCCAGCAGCCAAGTCAACGTAGCAGATACGCAGTATTTT. Translating gives CASSQVNVADTQYF.

This clone was seen once. This chain joins TRBV4-3 and TRBJ2-7; tentatively, D is TRBD2 (6 bases). This CDR3 contains 16 residues. The ends were cut back, 4 bases at V and 0 bases at J, with 16 bases in the middle. Germline lookup yields CDR1 LGHNA and CDR2 YSLEER. This CDR3 is CASSPAWQGGSYEQYF. In DNA form, the CDR3 reads TGCGCCAGCAGCCCGGCGTGGCAGGGAGGCTCCTACGAGCAGTACTTC.

CDR3 amino acids: CASSLRQGDGTEAFF. The CDR3 region has the DNA TGTGCCAGCAGTTTACGACAGGGGGATGGCACTGAAGCTTTCTTT. This sequence joins TRBV27 and TRBJ1-1; the match to TRBD1 covers 9 bases. V shed 2 bases, J shed 4 bases, and the junction held 5 bases outside the gene matches. The V gene's germline CDR1 is MNHEY and CDR2 SMNVEV (reference sequence). The length of the CDR3 is 15 residues.